The 5 T cell receptor beta chains below were found in one sample sequenced in a study of T cells in Graves' hyperthyroidism and ophthalmopathy. TCR beta CDR3 regions were amplified from RNA. Initially, a first-round RT-PCR of the TCR CDR3 employed the HTBI primer set. TCRdb redid the calling of the multiplex PCR reads with MiXCR, one entry per CDR3 protein. The sample has about 500,000 distinct CDR3 sequences, 15% to 20% seen once. The sample was blood. The receptors stem from a woman between 25 and 40 years old with Graves' ophthalmopathy.

Details on this clonotype: A much larger clone lies one base from this, so it may be a read error. The rearrangement uses TRBV12-3 or TRBV12-4 and TRBJ1-4; D is uncertain. There are 14 residues in the CDR3. With 2 bases removed from V and 6 bases from J, the gap between germline ends came to 10 bases. CDR3 region: CASSLSSPDEKLFF. The CDR3 nucleotides read TGTGCCAGCAGTTTAAGCAGTCCTGATGAAAAACTGTTTTTT.

This clonotype appeared a few times. The chain is built from TRBV3-1 and TRBJ2-7; the match to TRBD2 covers 7 bases. There are 15 residues in the CDR3. In germline, CDR1 is LGHDT, CDR2 YNNKEL (reference sequence). V shed 0 bases, J shed 5 bases, and the junction held 7 bases outside the gene matches. CDR3 in DNA: TGTGCCAGCAGCCAAGACTGGACTAGGGTGAACGAGCAGTACTTC. It is translated as CASSQDWTRVNEQYF.

As regards this clonotype: One base away lies a much larger clone, so this may be a sequencing read error. This rearrangement joins TRBV6-5 to TRBJ1-1; D perhaps matches TRBD1 (5 bases). Trimming removed 0 bases at V and 3 bases at J, with 11 bases between. This CDR3 is 15 amino acids long. In germline, CDR1 is MNHEY, CDR2 SVGAGI. This CDR3 is CASSYSIKGDTEAFF. CDR3 nucleotide sequence: TGTGCCAGCAGTTACTCGATCAAAGGGGACACTGAAGCTTTCTTT.

This clonotype came up many times. The chain has TRBV28 and TRBJ2-4, with 8 bases lining up with TRBD1. The germline CDR1 and CDR2 sequences are MDHEN and SYDVKM. This CDR3 comprises 15 residues. Trimming took 7 bases from V and 0 from J; bases not matched to a gene: 5. Here the CDR3 reads CASTPGQGAKNIQYF. Here the CDR3 DNA reads TGTGCCAGCACTCCTGGACAGGGAGCCAAAAACATTCAGTACTTC.

This clonotype was detected many times. The chain joins TRBV12-3 or TRBV12-4 to TRBJ1-2, with D perhaps TRBD1 (6 bases). Trimming shortened V by 3 bases and J by 6 bases, and 14 bases separated the two germline ends. The CDR3 covers 14 residues. CDR3 nucleotide sequence: TGTGCCAGCAGTTTTACAGGGTTCCTCGATGGCTACACCTTC. Translated: CASSFTGFLDGYTF.